This T cell receptor beta chain was sequenced during a study of cytomegalovirus exposure and HLA in healthy donors. Turning to the study itself: An analysis done earlier identified more than 90 million unique TCR beta sequences from 150 million to 200 million T cells. General study findings and limits: For most TCR sequences rarity was the rule, although some public TCRs occurred in many donors.

Donors were ostensibly healthy at sampling, although undocumented immune exposures were probable. A remark on this clone: What it recognizes is unknown.

PCR was performed using 60 Vbeta and 13 Jbeta primers. Some clones are missing from TCRdb's copy, which holds only in-frame ones; the method was immunoSEQ multiplex PCR. Of tens of thousands of clones in the sample, less than 80% were seen once. The ends lost 1 base at V and 5 bases at J; junction bases unmatched: 9. This CDR3 spans 16 amino acids. CDR1 and CDR2 from the germline V gene are GTSNPN and SVGIG (reference sequence). This sequence originates from a man aged 30 to 39 in good health and CMV-seronegative. Sequenced sample: PBMCs. The J gene is TRBJ1-4, the V gene TRBV30; the match to TRBD1 covers 8 bases. The CDR3 loop reads CAWSAIDRGANEKLFF. CDR3 sequence (DNA): TGTGCCTGGAGTGCCATTGACAGGGGAGCAAATGAAAAACTGTTTTTT. The complete variable domain, with remaining parts taken from reference TRBV30 and TRBJ1-4, reads SQTIHQWPATLVQPVGSPLSLECTVEGTSNPNLYWYRQAAGRGLQLLFYSVGIGQISSEVPQNLSASRPQDRQFILSSKKLLLSDSGFYLCAWSAIDRGANEKLFFGSGTQLSVL.